The next 16 T cell receptor beta chains were all read from a single sample in a study of cytomegalovirus exposure and HLA in healthy donors. PCR employed 60 Vbeta and 13 Jbeta primers. Sequenced by immunoSEQ multiplex PCR; TCRdb stores in-frame clones only, minus some. Here the sample table reports approximately 140,000 clones. Material for sequencing was PBMCs. Receptors originate from a man aged 35 to 55 in good health and CMV-seronegative.

This sequence joins TRBV28 and TRBJ2-1, with 8 bases fitting TRBD2. Germline values: CDR1 MDHEN, CDR2 SYDVKM. Trimming cost V 6 bases and J 0 bases; bases outside gene matches: 7. This CDR3 region has 16 residues. The CDR3 bases are TGTGCCAGCAGGATGGGGCGGGGGGTCTCCTACAATGAGCAGTTCTTC. This encodes CASRMGRGVSYNEQFF.

The chain employs TRBV7-2 and TRBJ1-1; 11 bases align to TRBD1. CDR3 length: 16 amino acids. With V trimmed by 5 bases and J by 4 bases, 9 bases remained unmatched. Germline lookup yields CDR1 SGHTA and CDR2 FQGNSA. The CDR3: CASSLGGQGAGTEAFF. The CDR3 nucleotides are TGTGCCAGCAGCCTGGGAGGACAGGGGGCGGGCACTGAAGCTTTCTTT.

V and J are TRBV10-3 and TRBJ1-1, with 7 bases identical to TRBD1. The CDR3 has 15 residues. Germline trimming cut 9 bases from V and 1 base from J; bases unmatched to any gene: 11. Germline V CDR1 and CDR2: ENHRY, SYGVKD. The CDR3 DNA sequence: TGTGCCATAGACGACAGGGCTGGGGGGAACACTGAAGCTTTCTTT. Its protein is CAIDDRAGGNTEAFF.

The V and J genes are TRBV4-2 and TRBJ1-2, with D tentatively TRBD1 (6 bases). Trimming cost V 4 bases and J 8 bases, with 14 bases left between them. CDR1 LGHNA and CDR2 YNFKEQ come from the germline V gene. The CDR3 length is 13 residues. In DNA, the CDR3 is TGTGCCAGCAGCCCTACAGGGCCGGGCGGCTACACCTTC. Encoded protein: CASSPTGPGGYTF.

This chain links TRBV4-1 with TRBJ1-3; 7 bases match TRBD1. Germline lookup yields CDR1 MGHRA and CDR2 YSYEKL. V trimming: 3 bases; J trimming: 0 bases; junction bases outside the gene matches: 5. The CDR3 loop spans 16 amino acids. The CDR3 coding sequence is TGCGCCAGCAGCCATCCCGCAGGGGGCTCTGGAAACACCATATATTTT. Protein: CASSHPAGGSGNTIYF.

V usage is TRBV27 and J usage is TRBJ1-6, with D possibly being TRBD1 (5 bases). Germline V gives CDR1 MNHEY, CDR2 SMNVEV (reference sequence). V dropped 5 bases and J dropped 7 bases, with 15 bases sitting between them. CDR3 length: 15 residues. The CDR3 loop is CASSAGTGGNSPLHF. The DNA of the CDR3 is TGTGCCAGCAGTGCCGGGACCGGAGGGAATTCACCCCTCCACTTT.

The chain carries TRBV14 and TRBJ1-6; 11 bases line up with TRBD1. The germline CDR1 and CDR2 sequences are SGHDN and FVKESK. The CDR3 loop spans 18 amino acids. J was trimmed by 8 bases and V by 4 bases; bases with no gene match: 13. Here the CDR3 reads CASSPLPGQGVFDSPLHF. Here the CDR3 DNA reads TGTGCCAGCAGCCCCCTACCGGGACAGGGGGTATTCGATTCACCCCTCCACTTT.

The chain joins TRBV11-2 to TRBJ2-1; 13 nucleotides align to TRBD2. CDR1 is SGHAT and CDR2 is FQNNGV in the germline V gene. V lost 6 bases, J lost 13 bases, and 15 bases stayed unmatched. This CDR3 comprises 16 residues. CDR3 DNA sequence: TGTGCCAGCAGGTCGCCCCGGACTAGCGGGGGTACCGCCCAGTTCTTC. Translation: CASRSPRTSGGTAQFF.

The V and J genes are TRBV9 and TRBJ2-1, with a weak D call TRBD1 (6 bases). Between the trimmed V and J ends, which lost 0 bases and 0 bases, there was a span of 10 bases. The CDR3 is 16 amino acids. Germline values: CDR1 SGDLS, CDR2 YYNGEE. CDR3 region: CASSVGGPGSYNEQFF. The CDR3 bases are TGTGCCAGCAGCGTAGGGGGGCCCGGCTCCTACAATGAGCAGTTCTTC.

The V gene is TRBV28, the J gene TRBJ2-2, with D tentatively TRBD2 (6 bases). Germline V gene sequence: CDR1 MDHEN, CDR2 SYDVKM. V shed 5 bases and J shed 9 bases, with 10 bases lying between them. The CDR3 contains 12 residues. CDR3 DNA sequence: TGTGCCAGCAGTGCACTAGCTTGGGAGCTGTTTTTT. Translating gives CASSALAWELFF. Drawing the rest from reference TRBV28 and TRBJ2-2, the complete variable domain is DVKVTQSSRYLVKRTGEKVFLECVQDMDHENMFWYRQDPGLGLRLIYFSYDVKMKEKGDIPEGYSVSREKKERFSLILESASTNQTSMYLCASSALAWELFFGEGSRLTVL.

Here the CDR3 DNA reads TGCGCCAGCAGCCAAGAACGACAGAGGACTAACTATGGCTACACCTTC. Protein product: CASSQERQRTNYGYTF. The chain employs TRBV4-1 and TRBJ1-2, with D possibly TRBD1 on 5 matching bases. Germline V gene lookup returns CDR1 MGHRA and CDR2 YSYEKL. The CDR3 runs to 16 residues. V was pared by 0 bases and J by 0 bases, with 11 bases between.

The V call is TRBV7-6, the J call TRBJ2-1; D may be TRBD1 (6 bases). Germline CDR1 is SGHVS and CDR2 is FNYEAQ. With 4 bases removed from V and 9 bases from J, the gap between germline ends came to 10 bases. The CDR3 has 12 amino acids. The CDR3 is CASSSQGSEQFF. In DNA form, the CDR3 reads TGTGCCAGCAGCTCACAGGGTAGTGAGCAGTTCTTC.

The chain couples TRBV19 to TRBJ2-3, with 8 bases matching TRBD2. Trimming cost V 5 bases and J 3 bases; bases outside gene matches: 10. This CDR3 has 16 amino acids. The germline V gene has CDR1 LNHDA and CDR2 SQIVND (reference sequence). In DNA form, the CDR3 reads TGTGCCAGTAGTTTCCTGAGCGGGGGAGGGACAGATACGCAGTATTTT. Its translation is CASSFLSGGGTDTQYF.

This chain joins TRBV18 and TRBJ1-1; maybe TRBD1 (5 bases). The V and J ends lost 4 bases and 3 bases respectively, with 12 bases between them. Germline V gene sequence: CDR1 KGHSH, CDR2 LQKENI. The CDR3 totals 14 residues. The CDR3 DNA sequence: TGTGCCAGCTCACAAAACCAGGGTCACACTGAAGCTTTCTTT. The encoded protein is CASSQNQGHTEAFF.

In nucleotides, the CDR3 is TGTGCCAGCAAGGGGGAGGGATCAAACGGCTACACCTTC. Its protein product is CASKGEGSNGYTF. The chain carries TRBV27 and TRBJ1-2, with D possibly TRBD1 on 6 matching bases. V was pared by 7 bases and J by 8 bases, with 17 bases between. The CDR3 is 13 amino acids. Per the germline V gene, CDR1 is MNHEY and CDR2 is SMNVEV (reference sequence).

V and J are TRBV6-1 and TRBJ2-5, with 7 nucleotides matching TRBD1. Looked up from germline, CDR1 is MNHNS and CDR2 is SASEGT. Trimming took 2 bases from V and 2 from J; bases not matched to a gene: 8. The CDR3 has 16 amino acids. CDR3 sequence: CASSEMTGKFQETQYF. For the CDR3, the DNA is TGTGCCAGCAGTGAAATGACAGGGAAGTTTCAAGAGACCCAGTACTTC.